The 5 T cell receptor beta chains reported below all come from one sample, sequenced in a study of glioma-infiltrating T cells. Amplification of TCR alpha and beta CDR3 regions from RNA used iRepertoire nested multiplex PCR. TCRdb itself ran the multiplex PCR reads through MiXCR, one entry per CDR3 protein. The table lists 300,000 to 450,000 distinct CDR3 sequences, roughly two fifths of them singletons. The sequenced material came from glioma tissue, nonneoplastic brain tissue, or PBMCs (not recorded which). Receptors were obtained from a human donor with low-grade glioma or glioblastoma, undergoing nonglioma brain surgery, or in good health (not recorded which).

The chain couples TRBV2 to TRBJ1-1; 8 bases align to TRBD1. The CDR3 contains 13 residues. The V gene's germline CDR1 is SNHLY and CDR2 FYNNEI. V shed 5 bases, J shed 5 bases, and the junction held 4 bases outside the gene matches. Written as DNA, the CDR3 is TGTGCCAGCAGTCAGGGGGCGCGGACTGAAGCTTTCTTT. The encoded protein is CASSQGARTEAFF.

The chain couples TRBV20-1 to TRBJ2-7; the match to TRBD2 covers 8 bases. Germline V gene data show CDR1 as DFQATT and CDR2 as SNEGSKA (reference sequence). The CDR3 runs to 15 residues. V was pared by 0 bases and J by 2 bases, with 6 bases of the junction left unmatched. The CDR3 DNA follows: TGCAGTGCTAGAGATCGGAACGGGAGGGCCTACGAGCAGTACTTC. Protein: CSARDRNGRAYEQYF.

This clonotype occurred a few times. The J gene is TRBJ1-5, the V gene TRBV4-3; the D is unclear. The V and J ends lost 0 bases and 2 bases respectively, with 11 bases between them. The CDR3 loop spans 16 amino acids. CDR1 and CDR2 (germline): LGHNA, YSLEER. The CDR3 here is CASSQDRVTGNQPQHF. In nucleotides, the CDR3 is TGCGCCAGCAGCCAAGATCGGGTTACTGGCAATCAGCCCCAGCATTTT.

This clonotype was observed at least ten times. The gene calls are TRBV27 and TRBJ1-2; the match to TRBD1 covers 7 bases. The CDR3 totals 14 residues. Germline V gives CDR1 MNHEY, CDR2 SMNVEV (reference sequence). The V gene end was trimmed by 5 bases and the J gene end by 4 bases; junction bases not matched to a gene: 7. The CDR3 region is CASSLRQGVYGYTF. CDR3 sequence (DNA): TGTGCCAGCAGTCTGAGACAGGGAGTCTATGGCTACACCTTC.

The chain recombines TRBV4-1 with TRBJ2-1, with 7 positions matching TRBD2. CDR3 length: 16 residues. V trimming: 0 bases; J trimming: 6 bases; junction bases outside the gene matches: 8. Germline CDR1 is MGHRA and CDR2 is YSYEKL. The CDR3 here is CASSQEWSSGPNEQFF. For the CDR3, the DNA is TGCGCCAGCAGCCAAGAATGGTCTAGCGGCCCCAATGAGCAGTTCTTC.